The present T cell receptor (beta chain) was sequenced within a study of siplizumab effects on memory and regulatory T cells. Repertoires were generated with immunoSEQ multiplex PCR, while TCRdb's copy carries only in-frame clones and drops some. The profile shows about 120,000 clones, just under 95% of them singletons. Germline V gene lookup returns CDR1 MNHNS and CDR2 SASEGT. V gave up 1 base and J gave up 4 bases, with 7 bases separating them. The CDR3 spans 13 residues. The J gene is TRBJ1-2, the V gene TRBV6-1, with D uncertain. The clonotype originates from a human donor in good health. Sequencing input: non-Treg CD4+ T cells sorted from blood. This chain's CDR3 is CASSEGLGYGYTF. The CDR3 nucleotides read TGTGCCAGCAGTGAAGGATTAGGCTATGGCTACACCTTC.